The 18 T cell receptor beta chains reported below all come from one sample, sequenced in a study of T cells after posttransplantation cyclophosphamide. Generated by immunoSEQ multiplex PCR, the TCRdb table keeps only in-frame clones and is missing some. This sample has 42,000 or so clones, with about 90% found just once. A marrow graft followed busulfan-fludarabine conditioning, with cyclophosphamide on days +3 and +4. Sequencing used PBMCs, obtained roughly 60 days after allogeneic stem cell transplant with posttransplant cyclophosphamide. Receptor source: a male patient aged 60 to 75 who received an allogeneic stem cell transplant from a related donor and was CMV-positive. Some T cells may be provided by the graft donor.

V gene TRBV7-9 combines with J gene TRBJ1-4; tentatively, D is TRBD1 (5 bases). V gave up 2 bases and J gave up 7 bases, with 11 bases separating them. This CDR3 is 14 amino acids long. CDR1 and CDR2 from the germline V gene are SEHNR and FQNEAQ (reference sequence). This CDR3 is CASSLLGGSEKLFF. The DNA of the CDR3 is TGTGCCAGCAGCTTATTGGGGGGAAGTGAAAAACTGTTTTTT.

The CDR3 loop is CASQTGPNEKLFF. CDR3 DNA sequence: TGCGCCAGCCAGACTGGCCCTAATGAAAAACTGTTTTTT. The chain recombines TRBV5-1 with TRBJ1-4; the D is unclear. CDR1 and CDR2 from the germline V gene are SGHRS and YFSETQ. Trimming left V 7 bases short and J 3 bases short, with 10 bases between. The CDR3 runs 13 residues.

The J gene is TRBJ2-7, the V gene TRBV30; D is perhaps TRBD1 (6 bases). V lost 3 bases, J lost 12 bases, and 18 bases lay in between. Germline V gene sequence: CDR1 GTSNPN, CDR2 SVGIG (reference sequence). CDR3 size: 12 residues. The CDR3 reads CAWSQKGGRLYV. The DNA for the CDR3 is TGTGCCTGGAGCCAAAAAGGGGGAAGGCTGTACGTC.

This chain uses TRBV18 with TRBJ2-4; D may be TRBD1 (6 bases). The CDR3 has 20 residues. V was pared by 5 bases and J by 3 bases, with 29 bases between. The germline gives CDR1 KGHSH, CDR2 LQKENI. The CDR3 DNA is TGTGCCAGCTCAACAGGGAAACTGATGGAACCGGGGTTGGGCAAAAACATTCAGTACTTC. Protein: CASSTGKLMEPGLGKNIQYF.

This clone was seen only once. V and J are TRBV5-8 and TRBJ2-7; TRBD1 matches at 9 bases. Germline CDR1 and CDR2: SGHTS and YDEGEE. V trimming: 3 bases; J trimming: 2 bases; junction bases outside the gene matches: 6. This CDR3 is 15 amino acids long. The DNA for the CDR3 is TGTGCCAGCAGCTGGGACAGGGTAGGGACCTACGAGCAGTACTTC. Protein product: CASSWDRVGTYEQYF.

This chain links TRBV5-1 with TRBJ1-2, with 8 bases that match TRBD1. The V gene end was trimmed by 4 bases and the J gene end by 6 bases; junction bases not matched to a gene: 14. Per germline, CDR1 SGHRS and CDR2 YFSETQ. This CDR3 contains 16 residues. This CDR3 is CASSPTWDRIFNGYTF. CDR3 in DNA: TGCGCCAGCAGCCCTACTTGGGACAGGATATTTAATGGCTACACCTTC.

This rearrangement joins TRBV11-2 to TRBJ2-7; no clear D gene. This CDR3 is 14 amino acids long. The V end was cut by 2 bases, the J end by 2 bases, with 10 bases between. Germline CDR1 SGHAT, CDR2 FQNNGV. In DNA form, the CDR3 reads TGTGCCAGCAGCTTATTTGCACAGCCCTACGAGCAGTACGTC. Translating it yields CASSLFAQPYEQYV.

The chain uses TRBV11-2 and TRBJ1-1, with D tentatively TRBD1 (6 bases). CDR1 and CDR2 from the germline V gene are SGHAT and FQNNGV. This CDR3 has 16 amino acids. Trimming stripped 2 bases from V and 0 bases from J, with 13 bases between. CDR3 in DNA: TGTGCCAGCAGCTTATGGGGCAGGGGCATGAACACTGAAGCTTTCTTT. This encodes CASSLWGRGMNTEAFF.

This chain links TRBV7-9 with TRBJ1-1, with 7 bases aligning to TRBD1. Germline trimming cut 6 bases from V and 5 bases from J; bases unmatched to any gene: 3. Germline V gene lookup returns CDR1 SEHNR and CDR2 FQNEAQ (reference sequence). The CDR3 is 12 residues long. Written as DNA, the CDR3 is TGTGCCAGCAGTCGACAGGGTACTGAAGCTTTCTTT. Amino acid sequence: CASSRQGTEAFF.

The rearrangement links TRBV2 to TRBJ2-7, with D perhaps TRBD1 (6 bases). CDR3 length equals 14 residues. Germline values: CDR1 SNHLY, CDR2 FYNNEI. Trimming pared 4 bases from V and 4 bases from J, leaving 14 bases between. CDR3 protein: CASSAQGALYEQYF. CDR3 coding DNA: TGTGCCAGCAGTGCACAGGGTGCGTTGTACGAGCAGTACTTC. The whole variable domain, remainder taken from reference TRBV2 and TRBJ2-7, is EPEVTQTPSHQVTQMGQEVILRCVPISNHLYFYWYRQILGQKVEFLVSFYNNEISEKSEIFDDQFSVERPDGSNFTLKIRSTKLEDSAMYFCASSAQGALYEQYFGPGTRLTVT.

The chain's CDR3 is CASSYSPSTGELFF. Here the CDR3 DNA reads TGTGCCAGCAGTTACTCTCCGAGCACCGGGGAGCTGTTTTTT. The rearrangement links TRBV6-6 to TRBJ2-2, with D unclear. Germline V lookup: CDR1 MNHNY, CDR2 SVGAGI (reference sequence). Trimming took off 0 bases at V and 4 bases at J, with 6 bases between the two ends. CDR3 length equals 14 residues.

This clone was seen once. This chain joins TRBV9 and TRBJ2-3, with a weak D call TRBD2 (5 bases). V was trimmed by 3 bases and J by 6 bases, leaving 8 bases between them. CDR3 size: 12 residues. Germline loops: CDR1 SGDLS, CDR2 YYNGEE. The CDR3 loop reads CASSAERDTQYF. The DNA for the CDR3 is TGTGCCAGCAGCGCCGAGCGGGATACGCAGTATTTT.

The V and J genes are TRBV5-5 and TRBJ1-3, with D possibly TRBD1 on 5 matching bases. The CDR3 length is 15 residues. The V end lost 0 bases, the J end lost 2 bases, and 9 bases lay between the germline ends. Germline CDR1 is SGHKS and CDR2 is YYEKEE (reference sequence). CDR3 in DNA: TGTGCCAGCAGCTTGGAAGGGGAAACTGGAAACACCATATATTTT. Translated, it gives CASSLEGETGNTIYF.

This chain joins TRBV11-2 and TRBJ1-2; 8 nucleotides match TRBD1. V trimming: 5 bases; J trimming: 4 bases; junction bases outside the gene matches: 6. Germline CDR1 is SGHAT and CDR2 is FQNNGV. The CDR3 consists of 14 residues. CDR3 region: CASSPTGQAYGYTF. The CDR3 nucleotides are TGTGCCAGCAGCCCGACGGGACAGGCCTATGGCTACACCTTC.

The gene calls are TRBV19 and TRBJ2-2, with a possible D match to TRBD1 (5 bases). Germline values: CDR1 LNHDA, CDR2 SQIVND (reference sequence). The CDR3 loop spans 13 amino acids. The V and J ends lost 7 bases and 5 bases respectively, with 11 bases between them. CDR3 in amino acids: CASIFRGTGELFF. The CDR3, as DNA: TGTGCCAGTATTTTTAGGGGAACCGGGGAGCTGTTTTTT.

V gene TRBV6-5 combines with J gene TRBJ1-1, with D hard to call. Germline CDR1 MNHEY, CDR2 SVGAGI. With 4 bases removed from V and 2 bases from J, the gap between germline ends came to 8 bases. The CDR3 runs 13 residues. CDR3 in amino acids: CASSSRTNTEAFF. The DNA for the CDR3 is TGTGCCAGCAGTTCCAGAACAAACACTGAAGCTTTCTTT.

The rearrangement uses TRBV7-6 and TRBJ1-1; no reliable D call. Trimming stripped 0 bases from V and 4 bases from J, with 12 bases between. Germline-derived CDR1 and CDR2 are SGHVS and FNYEAQ. The CDR3 runs 15 residues. DNA for the CDR3: TGTGCCAGCAGCTTAGCGCTCCGAGGGCGCACTGAAGCTTTCTTT. Translating gives CASSLALRGRTEAFF.

The chain employs TRBV4-2 and TRBJ1-2, with D perhaps matching TRBD1 (6 bases). This CDR3 has 16 amino acids. The V end was cut by 0 bases, the J end by 2 bases, with 13 bases between. Per germline, CDR1 LGHNA and CDR2 YNFKEQ. CDR3 residues: CASSQEPQGRNYGYTF. The CDR3 DNA follows: TGTGCCAGCAGCCAAGAGCCCCAGGGGCGAAACTATGGCTACACCTTC.